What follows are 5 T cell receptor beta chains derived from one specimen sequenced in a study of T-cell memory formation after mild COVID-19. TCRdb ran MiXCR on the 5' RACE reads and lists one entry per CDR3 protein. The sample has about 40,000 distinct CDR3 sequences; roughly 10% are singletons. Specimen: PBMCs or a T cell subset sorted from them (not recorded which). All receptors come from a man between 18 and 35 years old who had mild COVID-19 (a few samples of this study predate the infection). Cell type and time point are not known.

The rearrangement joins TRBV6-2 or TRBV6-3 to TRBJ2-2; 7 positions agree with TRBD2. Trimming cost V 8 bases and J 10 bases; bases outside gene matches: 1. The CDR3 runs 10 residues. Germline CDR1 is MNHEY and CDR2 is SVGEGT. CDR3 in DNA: TGTGCCAGCGGGAGGGTGGAGCTGTTTTTT. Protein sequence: CASGRVELFF.

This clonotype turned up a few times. The CDR3 is CASSRGGVYEQYV. The CDR3 DNA reads as TGTGCCAGCAGCCGGGGAGGAGTCTACGAGCAGTACGTC. The chain has TRBV6-2 or TRBV6-3 and TRBJ2-7, with TRBD2 as a possible D gene (6 bases). Per germline, CDR1 MNHEY and CDR2 SVGEGT. This CDR3 is built from 13 residues. The V end was cut by 6 bases, the J end by 3 bases, with 12 bases between.

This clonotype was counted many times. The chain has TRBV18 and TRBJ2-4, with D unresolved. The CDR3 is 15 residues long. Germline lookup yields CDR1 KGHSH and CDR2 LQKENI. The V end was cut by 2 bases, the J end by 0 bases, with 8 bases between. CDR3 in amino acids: CASSPASLAKNIQYF. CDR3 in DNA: TGTGCCAGCTCACCAGCGTCCTTAGCCAAAAACATTCAGTACTTC.

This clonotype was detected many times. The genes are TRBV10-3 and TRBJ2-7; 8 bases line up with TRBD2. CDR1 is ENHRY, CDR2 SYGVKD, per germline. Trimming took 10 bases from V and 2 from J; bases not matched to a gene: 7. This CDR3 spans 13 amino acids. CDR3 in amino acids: CATHGGETYEQYF. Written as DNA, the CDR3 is TGTGCCACCCACGGGGGGGAGACCTACGAGCAGTACTTC.

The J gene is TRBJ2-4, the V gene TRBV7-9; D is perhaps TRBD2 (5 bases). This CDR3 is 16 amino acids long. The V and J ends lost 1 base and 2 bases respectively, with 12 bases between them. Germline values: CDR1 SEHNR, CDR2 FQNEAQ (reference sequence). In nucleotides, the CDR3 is TGTGCCAGCAGCTTAGAAGCGGTTGGATCCAAAAACATTCAGTACTTC. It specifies CASSLEAVGSKNIQYF. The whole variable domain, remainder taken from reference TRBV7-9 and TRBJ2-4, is DTGVSQNPRHKITKRGQNVTFRCDPISEHNRLYWYRQTLGQGPEFLTYFQNEAQLEKSRLLSDRFSAERPKGSFSTLEIQRTEQGDSAMYLCASSLEAVGSKNIQYFGAGTRLSVL.